The 24 T cell receptor beta chains reported below all come from one sample, sequenced in a study of OX40 agonist ivuxolimab in advanced cancers. Sequenced by immunoSEQ multiplex PCR; TCRdb stores in-frame clones only, minus some. The data show more than 75,000 clones, 80% to 90% seen once. The sequencing used CD4+ or CD8+ T cells sorted from blood, collected in a trial of the OX40 agonist ivuxolimab. The receptor source for this set is an adult with an advanced solid tumor such as melanoma, head and neck, liver or kidney cancer.

J is TRBJ1-5 and V is TRBV7-2; D uncertain. Between the trimmed V and J ends, which lost 2 bases and 3 bases, there was a span of 5 bases. CDR1 is SGHTA and CDR2 is FQGNSA in the germline V gene. The length of the CDR3 is 13 residues. CDR3 protein: CASSLKTNQPQHF. DNA of the CDR3: TGTGCCAGCAGCTTAAAGACCAATCAGCCCCAGCATTTT.

The table lists this clone with a few counts. The CDR3 loop reads CAISAGLLGEKLFF. The CDR3 DNA follows: TGTGCCATCAGTGCAGGGCTTCTGGGGGAAAAACTGTTTTTT. The chain joins TRBV10-3 to TRBJ1-4; D possibly corresponds to TRBD1 (5 bases). The CDR3 contains 14 residues. Germline V CDR1 and CDR2: ENHRY, SYGVKD. Trimming stripped 4 bases from V and 8 bases from J, with 14 bases between.

In DNA, the CDR3 is TGTGCCTGGAGGAGGGGGAGTTGGGATGGCTACACCTTC. Translating gives CAWRRGSWDGYTF. This sequence joins TRBV30 and TRBJ1-2; tentative D call: TRBD1 (6 bases). Trimming took 3 bases from V and 6 from J, leaving 14 bases between them. The CDR3 is made up of 13 amino acids. Germline V CDR1 and CDR2: GTSNPN, SVGIG (reference sequence).

Only one count was recorded for this clone. CDR3: CASLRGDHRSNQPQHF. CDR3 nucleotides: TGTGCCAGTTTAAGGGGGGACCACCGAAGCAATCAGCCCCAGCATTTT. The chain combines TRBV19 with TRBJ1-5, with D perhaps matching TRBD1 (6 bases). CDR3 length equals 16 residues. Germline CDR1 is LNHDA and CDR2 is SQIVND (reference sequence). V lost 8 bases and J 1 base, leaving 18 bases between the germline ends. Full variable domain (rest looked up from reference TRBV19 and TRBJ1-5): DGGITQSPKYLFRKEGQNVTLSCEQNLNHDAMYWYRQDPGQGLRLIYYSQIVNDFQKGDIAEGYSVSREKKESFPLTVTSAQKNPTAFYLCASLRGDHRSNQPQHFGDGTRLSIL.

The sample holds a few counts of this clone. The gene calls are TRBV30 and TRBJ1-3; no clear D gene. In germline, CDR1 is GTSNPN, CDR2 SVGIG (reference sequence). Trimming pared 0 bases from V and 0 bases from J, leaving 12 bases between. CDR3 length equals 16 residues. The CDR3, as DNA: TGTGCCTGGAGTGTGCTAAACAGTTACTCTGGAAACACCATATATTTT. Its protein product is CAWSVLNSYSGNTIYF.

V gene TRBV19 combines with J gene TRBJ2-3, with D possibly matching TRBD2 (5 bases). The germline gives CDR1 LNHDA, CDR2 SQIVND (reference sequence). The CDR3 loop spans 17 amino acids. Trimming shortened V by 5 bases and J by 0 bases, and 18 bases separated the two germline ends. The DNA for the CDR3 is TGTGCCAGTAGTCCCGGGGTCCTACGAACTAGCACAGATACGCAGTATTTT. Translating it yields CASSPGVLRTSTDTQYF.

V and J are TRBV5-6 and TRBJ2-6; D not certain. Trimming took off 3 bases at V and 2 bases at J, with 18 bases between the two ends. Germline V lookup: CDR1 SGHDT, CDR2 YYEEEE. The CDR3 runs to 18 residues. The CDR3 DNA is TGTGCCAGCAGCTCCTGGAGACTGTGGGTGCCTGGGGCCAACGTCCTGACTTTC. It encodes CASSSWRLWVPGANVLTF.

The chain joins TRBV5-5 to TRBJ1-1; tentative D call: TRBD1 (5 bases). Germline assignment: CDR1 SGHKS and CDR2 YYEKEE (reference sequence). The CDR3 runs to 14 residues. Trimming pared 3 bases from V and 4 bases from J, leaving 13 bases between. The CDR3 nucleotides are TGTGCCAGCAGCTCAACCCCAGGGAGCACTGAAGCTTTCTTT. Translated, it gives CASSSTPGSTEAFF.

The rearrangement uses TRBV7-2 and TRBJ1-4; no reliable D call. Germline CDR1 is SGHTA and CDR2 is FQGNSA. The V gene lost 1 base and the J gene lost 4 bases, with 10 bases spanning the gap. The CDR3 extends over 15 amino acids. CDR3 residues: CASSLGGLDNEKLFF. DNA of the CDR3: TGTGCCAGCAGCTTAGGAGGACTGGATAATGAAAAACTGTTTTTT.

The chain combines TRBV19 with TRBJ2-1; 7 bases are a match to TRBD2. The CDR3 has 17 amino acids. Germline-derived CDR1 and CDR2 are LNHDA and SQIVND (reference sequence). The V segment lost 8 bases and the J segment 0 bases; nucleotides outside the gene matches: 13. The chain's CDR3 is CASREAGVKSSYNEQFF. CDR3 bases: TGTGCCAGTCGGGAGGCGGGAGTCAAAAGCTCCTACAATGAGCAGTTCTTC. Combining the CDR3 with reference TRBV19 and TRBJ2-1 gives the whole variable domain DGGITQSPKYLFRKEGQNVTLSCEQNLNHDAMYWYRQDPGQGLRLIYYSQIVNDFQKGDIAEGYSVSREKKESFPLTVTSAQKNPTAFYLCASREAGVKSSYNEQFFGPGTRLTVL.

The chain uses TRBV27 and TRBJ1-2, with D hard to call. Trimming stripped 3 bases from V and 2 bases from J, with 16 bases between. Germline CDR1 reads MNHEY; CDR2 reads SMNVEV (reference sequence). The CDR3 extends over 16 amino acids. DNA of the CDR3: TGTGCCAGCAGTTTTGCCAGAGGCACGGTCAACTATGGCTACACCTTC. Its translation is CASSFARGTVNYGYTF.

This clone was counted once. The V and J genes are TRBV10-3 and TRBJ1-5; 9 bases match TRBD1. CDR3 length: 14 residues. In germline, CDR1 is ENHRY, CDR2 SYGVKD. The V gene end was trimmed by 5 bases and the J gene end by 4 bases; junction bases not matched to a gene: 3. CDR3 loop: CAISKGQGNQPQHF. CDR3 nucleotide sequence: TGTGCCATCAGTAAAGGACAGGGGAATCAGCCCCAGCATTTT.

The chain is built from TRBV4-1 and TRBJ2-1, with TRBD2 matching 12 bases. Germline V CDR1 and CDR2: MGHRA, YSYEKL. J lost 2 bases, V lost 2 bases, and 10 bases had no gene match. This CDR3 spans 19 amino acids. This CDR3 reads CASSQFGTSGLPTYNEQFF. CDR3 DNA: TGCGCCAGCAGCCAATTCGGGACTAGCGGGCTTCCTACCTACAATGAGCAGTTCTTC.

This chain connects TRBV19 to TRBJ2-3, with TRBD2 matching over 12 bases. With 6 bases clipped from V and 2 bases from J, the junction kept 12 bases outside the gene matches. This CDR3 has 18 amino acids. In germline, CDR1 is LNHDA, CDR2 SQIVND (reference sequence). CDR3 sequence (DNA): TGTGCCAGTAGCCGGACTAGCGGGACCCATTACCTCACAGATACGCAGTATTTT. It yields the protein CASSRTSGTHYLTDTQYF.

The chain uses TRBV5-1 and TRBJ2-1, with 10 positions matching TRBD2. Germline trimming cut 3 bases from V and 2 bases from J; bases unmatched to any gene: 20. Germline V gives CDR1 SGHRS, CDR2 YFSETQ. The CDR3 is 21 amino acids. DNA of the CDR3: TGCGCCAGCAGCTCCCGACGGAGCGGGAGGGCCAATTTCGGAACCTACAATGAGCAGTTCTTC. This sequence encodes CASSSRRSGRANFGTYNEQFF. The complete variable domain, with remaining parts taken from reference TRBV5-1 and TRBJ2-1, reads KAGVTQTPRYLIKTRGQQVTLSCSPISGHRSVSWYQQTPGQGLQFLFEYFSETQRNKGNFPGRFSGRQFSNSRSEMNVSTLELGDSALYLCASSSRRSGRANFGTYNEQFFGPGTRLTVL.

The gene calls are TRBV7-9 and TRBJ2-3; the D is unclear. Germline assignment: CDR1 SEHNR and CDR2 FQNEAQ (reference sequence). The CDR3 runs 15 residues. With 1 base removed from V and 4 bases from J, the gap between germline ends came to 12 bases. The CDR3, as DNA: TGTGCCAGCAGCTTAGGCTGGAGTTCGGCAGATACGCAGTATTTT. It codes for CASSLGWSSADTQYF.

The chain is built from TRBV5-8 and TRBJ2-3; D gene uncertain. V lost 0 bases to trimming and J lost 9 bases, with 8 bases between them. This CDR3 contains 12 residues. Germline loops: CDR1 SGHTS, CDR2 YDEGEE. CDR3 in DNA: TGTGCCAGCAGCTTGGGACTTCCAACGCAGTATTTT. Its protein is CASSLGLPTQYF.

The chain recombines TRBV7-2 with TRBJ1-5, with a weak D call TRBD1 (5 bases). V lost 6 bases and J lost 5, with 11 bases in between. CDR1 and CDR2 from the germline V gene are SGHTA and FQGNSA. The CDR3 spans 13 residues. CDR3 sequence (DNA): TGTGCCAGCAGTATGGGGGAGGATCAGCCCCAGCATTTT. It is translated as CASSMGEDQPQHF.

The rearrangement joins TRBV19 to TRBJ1-4; no clear D gene. Trimming pared 3 bases from V and 8 bases from J, leaving 13 bases between. The CDR3 extends over 14 amino acids. Germline CDR1 and CDR2: LNHDA and SQIVND (reference sequence). The CDR3, as DNA: TGTGCCAGTAGTATGGGAAGTTCGGAGGAAAAACTGTTTTTT. This encodes CASSMGSSEEKLFF.

This clone was observed a handful of times. The chain joins TRBV29-1 to TRBJ1-2; D ambiguous. The CDR3 extends over 11 amino acids. Trimming removed 4 bases at V and 3 bases at J, with 6 bases between. Germline V gives CDR1 SQVTM, CDR2 ANQGSEA. CDR3: CSVGEHYGYTF. In nucleotides, the CDR3 is TGCAGCGTTGGGGAACACTATGGCTACACCTTC.

The chain is built from TRBV6-6 and TRBJ2-4, with a weak D call TRBD1 (6 bases). V shed 1 base and J shed 3 bases, with 10 bases lying between them. Germline lookup yields CDR1 MNHNY and CDR2 SVGAGI (reference sequence). This CDR3 has 15 residues. CDR3 amino acids: CASSYLQGVKNIQYF. CDR3 sequence (DNA): TGTGCCAGCAGTTACTTACAGGGAGTCAAAAACATTCAGTACTTC.

The chain carries TRBV5-1 and TRBJ1-2; 8 bases line up with TRBD1. With 4 bases clipped from V and 5 bases from J, the junction kept 13 bases outside the gene matches. Germline V gives CDR1 SGHRS, CDR2 YFSETQ. The CDR3 is 16 amino acids. The CDR3 sequence: CASSPWTGLDSYGYTF. DNA of the CDR3: TGCGCCAGCAGCCCTTGGACAGGGTTGGATTCTTATGGCTACACCTTC.

The chain couples TRBV7-3 to TRBJ2-7; possible D gene TRBD2, 6 bases. V dropped 8 bases and J dropped 4 bases, with 15 bases sitting between them. Germline CDR1 and CDR2: SGHTA and FQGTGA. CDR3 size: 13 residues. The CDR3 protein is CASSVEGSYEQYF. The CDR3, as DNA: TGTGCCAGCTCGGTGGAGGGGAGTTACGAGCAGTACTTC.

The chain combines TRBV7-8 with TRBJ2-4, with 9 bases that match TRBD1. CDR3 length: 15 amino acids. Germline CDR1 and CDR2: SGHVS and FQNEAQ. With V trimmed by 5 bases and J by 5 bases, 7 bases remained unmatched. CDR3 loop: CASSGLWTGENIQYF. The CDR3 DNA reads as TGTGCCAGCAGCGGGCTCTGGACAGGGGAAAACATTCAGTACTTC.